Sequencing of this TCR beta chain was carried out in a study of shared clonotypes between healthy human individuals. The CDR3 is 15 residues long. In germline, CDR1 is MNHEY, CDR2 SMNVEV (reference sequence). Trimming took 2 bases from V and 4 from J; bases not matched to a gene: 7. The naive CD8 subset, CD45RO-negative cells positively selected for CCR7, excluded terminally differentiated effector memory CD45RA+ cells. Clones were sequenced by immunoSEQ multiplex PCR, and TCRdb holds only the in-frame ones, with some missing. The sample lists about 2.2 million clones, 93% occurring once. The material sequenced was naive CD8+ T cells from PBMCs. The sequence was obtained from a young man in good health. Some clones in this sample may be carry-over from other donors' samples. The chain is built from TRBV27 and TRBJ2-5; 7 bases are shared with TRBD2. CDR3 residues: CASSLAGEEGETQYF. CDR3 bases: TGTGCCAGCAGTTTAGCGGGAGAGGAGGGAGAGACCCAGTACTTC.